Listed below are T cell receptor beta chains from one sample, sequenced in a study of cytomegalovirus exposure and HLA in healthy donors. Using immunoSEQ multiplex PCR, the repertoire was profiled, and TCRdb retains in-frame clones only, with some absent. The sample carries roughly 98,000 clones, 75% to 80% recorded once. Sequencing was performed on PBMCs. These receptors came from a female donor in good health and CMV-seronegative. Both conserved end residues are part of each CDR3. A D gene is named only where the DNA matches it firmly. For some rows the clone size is stated as once, few or many, or as a class when expanded; others skip it.

abundance | j_gene | v_gene | d_gene | CDR3nt | CDR3aa
. | TRBJ1-6 | TRBV19 | . | TGTGCCAGTACCAAAAGGACAGTCTATAATTCACCCCTCCACTTT | CASTKRTVYNSPLHF
. | TRBJ1-2 | TRBV14 | TRBD1 | TGTGCCAGCAGCCAAGTAGGGACAGGGAGTTTCTATGGCTACACCTTC | CASSQVGTGSFYGYTF
. | TRBJ2-3 | TRBV7-2 | . | TGTGCCAGCACTCTCGTCGGGGAACGCACAGATACGCAGTATTTT | CASTLVGERTDTQYF
few | TRBJ2-7 | TRBV28 | TRBD2 | TGTGCCAGCTTGCCCCCACTAGCGGGAGGACCGGGGGAGCAGTACTTC | CASLPPLAGGPGEQYF
. | TRBJ2-5 | TRBV7-6 | TRBD2 | TGTGCCAGCAGCTTAGGTACTAGCGGGAGGGCCAGGGAGACCCAGTACTTC | CASSLGTSGRARETQYF
. | TRBJ1-1 | TRBV5-5 | . | TGTGCCAGCAGTTCACGAACAGAATACACTGAAGCTTTCTTT | CASSSRTEYTEAFF
. | TRBJ2-5 | TRBV27 | . | TGTGCCACCAGAAAGCGTTGGGACCAAGAGACCCAGTACTTC | CATRKRWDQETQYF
. | TRBJ1-2 | TRBV29-1 | . | TGCAGCGTTGAAGCCAGGGCTGACTATGGCTACACCTTC | CSVEARADYGYTF
few | TRBJ2-7 | TRBV27 | TRBD2 | TGTGCCAGCAGTTTGGGTGGCGGGAGGTCCCCCTACGAGCAGTACTTC | CASSLGGGRSPYEQYF
. | TRBJ1-1 | TRBV6-6 | . | TGTGCCAGCAGTTACTCAACGCAGCGGACTGAAGCTTTCTTT | CASSYSTQRTEAFF
. | TRBJ2-5 | TRBV30 | TRBD1 | TGTGCCTGGACCCCGACAGGGAATGAAGAGACCCAGTACTTC | CAWTPTGNEETQYF
. | TRBJ2-3 | TRBV6-5 | TRBD2 | TGTGCCAGCAGGCAACTAGCGGGGGGCACAGATACGCAGTATTTT | CASRQLAGGTDTQYF
. | TRBJ2-5 | TRBV15 | . | TGTGCCACTTCATGGGAGCACCAAGAGACCCAGTACTTC | CATSWEHQETQYF
. | TRBJ2-5 | TRBV7-6 | . | TGTGCCAGCAGCTTAGATATCGGTTTCCAAGAGACCCAGTACTTC | CASSLDIGFQETQYF
. | TRBJ2-3 | TRBV15 | . | TGTGCCACCAGCAGAGACGGTGTAGGCACAGATACGCAGTATTTT | CATSRDGVGTDTQYF
. | TRBJ1-1 | TRBV19 | . | TGTGCCAGTAGTATCCGAGACGAATTACAGAGACAAGAAGCTTTCTTT | CASSIRDELQRQEAFF
once | TRBJ2-2 | TRBV5-1 | . | TGCGCCAGCAGCTTGTTGGGGCGGGGAACCGGGGAGCTGTTTTTT | CASSLLGRGTGELFF
. | TRBJ1-1 | TRBV27 | . | TGTGCCAGCAGTTACTACAGGGCATTAAACACTGAAGCTTTCTTT | CASSYYRALNTEAFF
. | TRBJ1-5 | TRBV18 | . | TGTGCCAGCTCACCACTGGCCGTCCCGGGACATTCGATTAGCAATCAGCCCCAGCATTTT | CASSPLAVPGHSISNQPQHF
few | TRBJ2-7 | TRBV5-1 | . | TGCGCCAGCAGCTTAAACTTTGAGCAGTACTTC | CASSLNFEQYF
. | TRBJ1-2 | TRBV7-9 | TRBD1 | TGTGCCAGCAGCCCCCCCGCGACAGGGGACTATGGCTACACCTTC | CASSPPATGDYGYTF
once | TRBJ2-2 | TRBV7-6 | . | TGTGCCAGCAGTATTTCGGAGGACACCGGGGAGCTGTTTTTT | CASSISEDTGELFF
. | TRBJ2-3 | TRBV7-2 | TRBD2 | TGTGCCAGCAGCTTACTCGGCGGGGGGATCACAGATACGCAGTATTTT | CASSLLGGGITDTQYF
. | TRBJ2-2 | TRBV19 | TRBD1 | TGTGCCAGTAGTACGGGACAGGCAAGCTCTACCGGGGAGCTGTTTTTT | CASSTGQASSTGELFF
. | TRBJ1-6 | TRBV6-1 | TRBD1 | TGTGCCAGCCGTTTGACAGGGATAGTATCACCCCTCCACTTT | CASRLTGIVSPLHF
. | TRBJ2-1 | TRBV7-9 | TRBD2 | TGTGCCAGCAGCTCCATAGCGGGGAAAAACAATGAGCAGTTCTTC | CASSSIAGKNNEQFF
. | TRBJ1-1 | TRBV11-2 | TRBD1 | TGTGCCAGCAGCCCCAGGGACAGCCGCACTGAAGCTTTCTTT | CASSPRDSRTEAFF
once | TRBJ1-2 | TRBV9 | TRBD1 | TGTGCCAGCAGCGCTGGACAGGGGAATGGCTACACCTTC | CASSAGQGNGYTF
. | TRBJ1-3 | TRBV5-1 | . | TGCGCCAGCAGCTACGACAGCCCTGGAAACACCATATATTTT | CASSYDSPGNTIYF
few | TRBJ2-7 | TRBV5-4 | . | TGTGCCAGCAGCTTTCCTGACAGGAACATCTACGAGCAGTACTTC | CASSFPDRNIYEQYF
. | TRBJ2-1 | TRBV2 | TRBD2 | TGTGCCAGCAGTGAGAGGCTAGCGGGGGGTTTCTCCTACAATGAGCAGTTCTTC | CASSERLAGGFSYNEQFF
few | TRBJ2-2 | TRBV30 | . | TGTGCCTGGAGTGCCGCGAACACCGGGGAGCTGTTTTTT | CAWSAANTGELFF
once | TRBJ2-5 | TRBV5-6 | . | TGTGCCAGCAGCTTGGTCCAGATTCACCAAGAGACCCAGTACTTC | CASSLVQIHQETQYF
. | TRBJ2-3 | TRBV6-1 | TRBD2 | TGTGCCAGCAGTGAAACCCTAGCGGGGCGGGGAGATACGCAGTATTTT | CASSETLAGRGDTQYF
. | TRBJ1-1 | TRBV30 | TRBD1 | TGTGCCTGTGCGACTGGACAGGTTTTTGGCACTGAAGCTTTCTTT | CACATGQVFGTEAFF
. | TRBJ1-2 | TRBV10-3 | . | TGTGCCATCAGTGAGTCGCGGGGATATGGCTACACCTTC | CAISESRGYGYTF
. | TRBJ2-7 | TRBV9 | TRBD2 | TGTGCCAGCAGCGCCGCTCGGGCGGGAGACCGATACGAGCAGTACTTC | CASSAARAGDRYEQYF
few | TRBJ2-2 | TRBV5-1 | . | TGCGCCAGCAGCTTACGGACTCACCCGGGGACCGGGGAGCTGTTTTTT | CASSLRTHPGTGELFF
. | TRBJ2-1 | TRBV6-5 | TRBD2 | TGTGCCAGCAGTTACTCGATGGCTAGCGGGGCTAATGAGCAGTTCTTC | CASSYSMASGANEQFF
. | TRBJ2-1 | TRBV4-3 | TRBD2 | TGCGCCAGCAGCCAAGGGTTGACTAGCCTGACATGGCAGTTCTTC | CASSQGLTSLTWQFF
. | TRBJ1-1 | TRBV5-1 | . | TGCGCCAGCAGCTCCGACAGGATGAACACTGAAGCTTTCTTT | CASSSDRMNTEAFF
once | TRBJ2-3 | TRBV28 | TRBD2 | TGTGCCATGGGGACTAGTGAAAGGCCAGATACGCAGTATTTT | CAMGTSERPDTQYF
. | TRBJ2-3 | TRBV29-1 | TRBD2 | TGCAGCGTTGCACTTAGCGGGAGTAGGGAAGATACGCAGTATTTT | CSVALSGSREDTQYF
once | TRBJ1-5 | TRBV7-9 | . | TGTGCCAGCAGCTTAGATTATCCCGCGGAGCCCCAGCATTTT | CASSLDYPAEPQHF
. | TRBJ2-3 | TRBV30 | TRBD1 | TGTGCCTGGAGAGGGAAAGGGACAGGGGAAGATACGCAGTATTTT | CAWRGKGTGEDTQYF
. | TRBJ1-1 | TRBV30 | . | TGTGCCTGGAGTACCGGACAGAACACTGAAGCTTTCTTT | CAWSTGQNTEAFF
. | TRBJ2-3 | TRBV5-1 | . | TGCGCCAGCAGCTCCGGGGTGAGCACAGATACGCAGTATTTT | CASSSGVSTDTQYF
. | TRBJ1-2 | TRBV7-3 | . | TGTGCCAGCAGCTTAATACCAGGGGATAACTATGGCTACACCTTC | CASSLIPGDNYGYTF
. | TRBJ2-3 | TRBV27 | TRBD2 | TGTGCCAGCAGTTTAAGGCGGGAGATCCGAAGCACAGATACGCAGTATTTT | CASSLRREIRSTDTQYF
. | TRBJ1-1 | TRBV29-1 | . | TGCAGCGTACAGGGAGTATTGAACACTGAAGCTTTCTTT | CSVQGVLNTEAFF
once | TRBJ2-7 | TRBV19 | . | TGTGCCAGTAGTCCCCAGGGAATACTCTACGAGCAGTACTTC | CASSPQGILYEQYF
. | TRBJ1-1 | TRBV9 | TRBD1 | TGTGCCAGCAGACCACCTCGGGACAGGGGGACTGAAGCTTTCTTT | CASRPPRDRGTEAFF
. | TRBJ2-1 | TRBV5-4 | . | TGTGCCAGCACCCCTGGGACGGGAGTGACCAATGAGCAGTTCTTC | CASTPGTGVTNEQFF
few | TRBJ2-3 | TRBV2 | . | TGTGCCAGCAGTGGGCGGGACAGTTTCACAGATACGCAGTATTTT | CASSGRDSFTDTQYF
. | TRBJ1-1 | TRBV9 | . | TGTGCCAGCAGCGTAGCGGGTATGAACACTGAAGCTTTCTTT | CASSVAGMNTEAFF
. | TRBJ1-4 | TRBV7-7 | . | TGTGCTAGCAGCTTAGAAGGCAGGGTGGGTGAAAAACTGTTTTTT | CASSLEGRVGEKLFF
. | TRBJ1-5 | TRBV6-5 | TRBD1 | TGTGCCAGCACCGGGACAGGCTGGGGGGATCAGCCCCAGCATTTT | CASTGTGWGDQPQHF
few | TRBJ1-2 | TRBV30 | . | TGTGCCTGGAGGGACTGGGCAGCCCCCGCGGGCTACACCTTC | CAWRDWAAPAGYTF
. | TRBJ2-7 | TRBV21-1 | . | TGTGCCAGCAGCTCACGGACAGACGTAGAGCAGTACTTC | CASSSRTDVEQYF
. | TRBJ1-5 | TRBV19 | . | TGTGCCAGTAGTCTACTACACAGGGATCCGGCCCTAAAGCAGCCCCAGCATTTT | CASSLLHRDPALKQPQHF